This is a list of T cell receptor beta chains from one sample in a study of metastatic and nonmetastatic thyroid tumors. Via MiXCR, TCRdb re-called the PCR reads. The table lists about 27,000 clones, 20% to 25% of them singletons. Material for sequencing was blood. These receptors were obtained from a male donor with papillary thyroid cancer or a benign thyroid nodule (not recorded which). Some clones in this sample may be carry-over from other donors' samples. CDR3s leave out the opening cysteine and the closing phenylalanine or tryptophan. Fields, in order: CDR3 protein, V gene, J gene, clone size. The size of a clone is reported for some rows only, either as once, few or many, or as a class for expanded clones.

CDR3aa: ASRPQGGNIDEQF
v_gene: TRBV19
j_gene: TRBJ2-1
abundance: many

CDR3aa: ASIQNTEAF
v_gene: TRBV27
j_gene: TRBJ1-1
abundance: many

CDR3aa: AITEVEGASNNGDT
v_gene: TRBV10-3
j_gene: TRBJ1-2
abundance: .

CDR3aa: AWSPEVNTEAF
v_gene: TRBV30
j_gene: TRBJ1-1
abundance: many

CDR3aa: ASLRGGWSNQPQH
v_gene: TRBV6-2/TRBV6-3
j_gene: TRBJ1-5
abundance: few

CDR3aa: ASSPTPADTQY
v_gene: TRBV18
j_gene: TRBJ2-3
abundance: hyperexpanded

CDR3aa: AWSVWTGISEQY
v_gene: TRBV30
j_gene: TRBJ2-7
abundance: many

CDR3aa: ASSERTSATLAKNIQY
v_gene: TRBV6-1
j_gene: TRBJ2-4
abundance: many

CDR3aa: ASSIWQATNEKLF
v_gene: TRBV18
j_gene: TRBJ1-4
abundance: .

CDR3aa: ASSYPSGSSYNEQF
v_gene: TRBV5-4
j_gene: TRBJ2-1
abundance: many

CDR3aa: ASSSQGYGYT
v_gene: TRBV7-9
j_gene: TRBJ1-2
abundance: many

CDR3aa: ASTRRRNTEAF
v_gene: TRBV6-1
j_gene: TRBJ1-1
abundance: few

CDR3aa: ASSIFDGYT
v_gene: TRBV19
j_gene: TRBJ1-2
abundance: many

CDR3aa: ASSAWTSGRDTDTQY
v_gene: TRBV12-3/TRBV12-4
j_gene: TRBJ2-3
abundance: many

CDR3aa: ASSPDRSDDYGHT
v_gene: TRBV12-3/TRBV12-4
j_gene: TRBJ1-2
abundance: few

CDR3aa: RAREQVVEQF
v_gene: TRBV20-1
j_gene: .
abundance: once

CDR3aa: ASINRGSHTEAF
v_gene: TRBV2
j_gene: TRBJ1-1
abundance: many

CDR3aa: ASSQGASMMSNQPQH
v_gene: TRBV3-1
j_gene: TRBJ1-5
abundance: .

CDR3aa: ASRRTGRNQPQH
v_gene: TRBV6-1
j_gene: TRBJ1-5
abundance: many

CDR3aa: AWSVDARGSSYNSPLH
v_gene: TRBV30
j_gene: TRBJ1-6
abundance: many

CDR3aa: ASSYMKNTEAF
v_gene: TRBV6-5
j_gene: TRBJ1-1
abundance: few

CDR3aa: ASSAGSFWEFNTEAF
v_gene: TRBV9
j_gene: TRBJ1-1
abundance: many

CDR3aa: ASSVEWTGVAEQF
v_gene: TRBV9
j_gene: TRBJ2-1
abundance: many

CDR3aa: SVDLTAGQETQY
v_gene: TRBV29-1
j_gene: TRBJ2-5
abundance: .

CDR3aa: ASCLGNGDSAQY
v_gene: TRBV7-6
j_gene: TRBJ2-7
abundance: .

CDR3aa: ASSLVLNPLSYNEQF
v_gene: TRBV11-3
j_gene: TRBJ2-1
abundance: many

CDR3aa: ASSLQGQGRYEQY
v_gene: TRBV4-2
j_gene: TRBJ2-7
abundance: many

CDR3aa: ASSEGQSITYGYT
v_gene: TRBV2
j_gene: TRBJ1-2
abundance: once

CDR3aa: ASSPTPLDQANTGELF
v_gene: TRBV27
j_gene: TRBJ2-2
abundance: .

CDR3aa: ASSLLSGIGLTEAF
v_gene: TRBV14
j_gene: TRBJ1-1
abundance: many

CDR3aa: SARLSSLDRGWTNEKLF
v_gene: TRBV20-1
j_gene: TRBJ1-4
abundance: many

CDR3aa: ASTEGGPTGELF
v_gene: TRBV12-3/TRBV12-4
j_gene: TRBJ2-2
abundance: many